This T cell receptor (beta chain) was observed in a study of cytomegalovirus exposure and HLA in healthy donors. The wider study: HLA-typed donors were the source of about 85 million unique TCRs held in an early data release.

The PCR ran on 60 Vbeta and 13 Jbeta primers. The data were produced by immunoSEQ multiplex PCR, yet TCRdb's version contains in-frame clones alone and is incomplete. The sample lists about 130,000 clones, 75% to 85% occurring once. Sample: PBMCs. The sequence derives from a man aged 25 to 40 in good health and CMV-seropositive.

Here the CDR3 DNA reads TGTGCCAGCAGCTGGAGACAGAACACAGATACGCAGTATTTT. It codes for CASSWRQNTDTQYF. This chain connects TRBV11-2 to TRBJ2-3; D perhaps matches TRBD1 (5 bases). The CDR3 is made up of 14 amino acids. Germline CDR1 reads SGHAT; CDR2 reads FQNNGV. V was shortened by 4 bases and J by 2 bases, with 10 bases between the two germline ends.